This entry is about one TCR beta chain. At one end, the junction sequence differs from germline, possibly due to a read error. The CDR3 covers 17 residues. Per the germline V gene, CDR1 is SGHVS and CDR2 is FNYEAQ. The sample belongs to a study of metastatic and nonmetastatic thyroid tumors. No patient received treatment before thyroid surgery. As processed by the authors: Using the CDR3 differences seen across clinicopathological groups, the authors built a distant-metastasis classifier for papillary thyroid cancer, which was meant to discriminate distant-metastatic patients. MiXCR was used by TCRdb to re-call the PCR reads. TCRdb, not the authors, supplied the V and J calls. The sample has about 60,000 clones; around 15% are singletons.

The sequenced sample was blood. This sequence was found in a male donor with papillary thyroid cancer or a benign thyroid nodule (not recorded which). Some clones in this sample may be carry-over from other donors' samples. The chain carries TRBV7-6 and TRBJ1-5; weak D call: TRBD1 (6 bases). The CDR3 sequence: CASSLGGPGQSNQPQNF. CDR3 nucleotide sequence: TGTGCCAGCAGCTTAGGAGGCCCGGGACAAAGCAATCAGCCCCAGAATTTT.